Listed below are T cell receptor beta chains from one sample, sequenced in a study of blood T cells in healthy people across ages. TCRdb recomputed calls from the 5' RACE reads with MiXCR, one row per CDR3 protein. The repertoire holds 1.2 million to 1.5 million distinct CDR3 sequences, with almost 60% as singletons. The sequenced sample consisted of blood. The source is a man younger than 35 in good health. CDR3s include the opening cysteine and the closing phenylalanine or tryptophan. D genes are given only for firm matches. Not all rows give a size; the values are once, few, many and, for expanded clones, a class.

V gene: TRBV2; J gene: TRBJ2-3; D gene: NA; clone size: NA; CDR3 protein: CASSVFGRYTDTQYF; CDR3 DNA: TGTGCCAGCAGTGTGTTTGGCAGATACACAGATACGCAGTATTTT
V gene: TRBV7-9; J gene: TRBJ1-4; D gene: NA; clone size: NA; CDR3 protein: CASSLVPGLQEGKLFF; CDR3 DNA: TGTGCCAGCAGCTTAGTCCCGGGACTTCAGGAGGGGAAACTGTTTTTT
V gene: TRBV28; J gene: TRBJ1-1; D gene: NA; clone size: NA; CDR3 protein: CASSSNLGTLGDSEAFF; CDR3 DNA: TGTGCCAGCAGTTCAAATTTGGGGACCCTCGGGGACTCTGAAGCTTTCTTT
V gene: TRBV6-2/TRBV6-3; J gene: TRBJ1-5; D gene: NA; clone size: NA; CDR3 protein: CASSPQGINRPQHF; CDR3 DNA: TGTGCCAGCAGCCCACAGGGAATCAATCGGCCCCAGCATTTT
V gene: TRBV27; J gene: TRBJ1-1; D gene: TRBD1; clone size: few; CDR3 protein: CASSRPKTGGVEAFF; CDR3 DNA: TGTGCCAGCAGCCGACCCAAGACAGGGGGAGTAGAAGCTTTCTTT
V gene: TRBV27; J gene: TRBJ1-5; D gene: NA; clone size: NA; CDR3 protein: CASSLSAGSGNQPQHF; CDR3 DNA: TGTGCCAGCAGTTTATCGGCAGGATCGGGGAATCAGCCCCAGCATTTT
V gene: TRBV6-6; J gene: TRBJ1-2; D gene: NA; clone size: NA; CDR3 protein: CASSDRTVYGCTF; CDR3 DNA: TGTGCCAGCAGTGACCGGACTGTTTATGGCTGCACCTTC
V gene: TRBV14; J gene: TRBJ2-3; D gene: TRBD2; clone size: NA; CDR3 protein: CASSQIPSGVTVTQYF; CDR3 DNA: TGTGCCAGCAGCCAAATTCCTAGCGGGGTCACAGTTACGCAGTATTTT
V gene: TRBV3-1; J gene: TRBJ2-1; D gene: NA; clone size: NA; CDR3 protein: CASSQEASRSSYNEQFF; CDR3 DNA: TGTGCCAGCAGCCAAGAGGCATCTAGGAGCTCCTACAATGAGCAGTTCTTC
V gene: TRBV5-1; J gene: TRBJ2-3; D gene: NA; clone size: few; CDR3 protein: CASSLAHDTSTDTQYF; CDR3 DNA: TGCGCCAGCAGCTTGGCCCACGACACCAGCACAGATACGCAGTATTTT
V gene: TRBV2; J gene: TRBJ2-4; D gene: NA; clone size: NA; CDR3 protein: CASSERLAKNIQYF; CDR3 DNA: TGTGCCAGCAGTGAGCGCCTAGCCAAAAACATTCAGTACTTC
V gene: TRBV4-3; J gene: TRBJ2-1; D gene: NA; clone size: NA; CDR3 protein: CASSQDWPLSSYNEQFF; CDR3 DNA: TGCGCCAGCAGCCAAGATTGGCCCCTGAGCTCCTACAATGAGCAGTTCTTC
V gene: TRBV12-3/TRBV12-4; J gene: TRBJ2-3; D gene: NA; clone size: many; CDR3 protein: CASSPRTSTDTQYF; CDR3 DNA: TGTGCCAGCAGCCCTAGGACAAGCACAGATACGCAGTATTTT
V gene: TRBV20-1; J gene: TRBJ1-5; D gene: TRBD1; clone size: NA; CDR3 protein: CSARQGRQPQHF; CDR3 DNA: TGCAGTGCCAGACAGGGCCGTCAGCCCCAGCATTTT
V gene: TRBV18; J gene: TRBJ2-6; D gene: TRBD2; clone size: NA; CDR3 protein: CASSPLGTSISGANVLTF; CDR3 DNA: TGTGCCAGCTCACCCCTCGGGACTAGTATCTCTGGGGCCAACGTCCTGACTTTC
V gene: TRBV29-1; J gene: TRBJ2-5; D gene: NA; clone size: NA; CDR3 protein: CSVKPRLAKETQYF; CDR3 DNA: TGCAGCGTCAAACCCCGCCTAGCGAAAGAGACCCAGTACTTC
V gene: TRBV10-3; J gene: TRBJ1-2; D gene: TRBD1; clone size: NA; CDR3 protein: CAISELAGGAEGYTF; CDR3 DNA: TGTGCCATCAGTGAACTGGCAGGGGGCGCTGAAGGCTACACCTTC
V gene: TRBV10-3; J gene: TRBJ2-1; D gene: NA; clone size: NA; CDR3 protein: CAISVDSYNEQFF; CDR3 DNA: TGTGCCATCAGTGTGGACAGCTACAATGAGCAGTTCTTC
V gene: TRBV4-2; J gene: TRBJ2-3; D gene: TRBD1; clone size: many; CDR3 protein: CASSQDRATDTQYF; CDR3 DNA: TGTGCCAGCAGCCAGGACAGGGCCACAGATACGCAGTATTTT
V gene: TRBV6-6; J gene: TRBJ2-3; D gene: TRBD1; clone size: once; CDR3 protein: CASSARGTGTDTQYF; CDR3 DNA: TGTGCCAGCAGTGCCCGTGGGACAGGGACAGATACGCAGTATTTT
V gene: TRBV20-1; J gene: TRBJ2-1; D gene: TRBD2; clone size: NA; CDR3 protein: CSARDQSSGGSREQFF; CDR3 DNA: TGCAGTGCTAGAGATCAATCTAGCGGGGGGTCCCGAGAGCAGTTCTTC
V gene: TRBV3-1; J gene: TRBJ2-7; D gene: NA; clone size: few; CDR3 protein: CASSQLLSYEQYF; CDR3 DNA: TGTGCCAGCAGCCAATTGCTCTCCTACGAGCAGTACTTC
V gene: TRBV20-1; J gene: TRBJ2-3; D gene: NA; clone size: NA; CDR3 protein: CSAPWATDTQYF; CDR3 DNA: TGCAGTGCCCCGTGGGCCACAGATACGCAGTATTTT
V gene: TRBV5-1; J gene: TRBJ2-1; D gene: NA; clone size: NA; CDR3 protein: CASSLESHNEQFF; CDR3 DNA: TGCGCCAGCAGCTTGGAAAGCCATAATGAGCAGTTCTTC
V gene: TRBV14; J gene: TRBJ2-7; D gene: TRBD1; clone size: many; CDR3 protein: CASSQVGTAYEQYF; CDR3 DNA: TGTGCCAGCAGCCAAGTAGGGACAGCCTACGAGCAGTACTTC
V gene: TRBV20-1; J gene: TRBJ2-7; D gene: NA; clone size: NA; CDR3 protein: CSAPTWGSYEQYF; CDR3 DNA: TGCAGTGCCCCCACATGGGGCTCCTACGAGCAGTACTTC
V gene: TRBV10-3; J gene: TRBJ1-2; D gene: NA; clone size: NA; CDR3 protein: CAISGTFNYGYTF; CDR3 DNA: TGTGCCATCAGTGGGACCTTTAACTATGGCTACACCTTC
V gene: TRBV20-1; J gene: TRBJ2-7; D gene: NA; clone size: NA; CDR3 protein: CSASPRDRTYEQYF; CDR3 DNA: TGCAGTGCTAGTCCCAGGGACCGAACCTACGAGCAGTACTTC
V gene: TRBV12-3/TRBV12-4; J gene: TRBJ1-6; D gene: TRBD1; clone size: few; CDR3 protein: CASSSGQVNSPLHF; CDR3 DNA: TGTGCCAGCAGTTCGGGACAGGTTAATTCACCCCTCCACTTT
V gene: TRBV4-1; J gene: TRBJ2-4; D gene: NA; clone size: NA; CDR3 protein: CASSQEGHIQYF; CDR3 DNA: TGCGCCAGCAGCCAAGAAGGACATATTCAGTACTTC
V gene: TRBV15; J gene: TRBJ2-2; D gene: NA; clone size: once; CDR3 protein: CATSSLANTGELFF; CDR3 DNA: TGTGCCACCAGCAGCTTAGCGAACACCGGGGAGCTGTTTTTT
V gene: TRBV27; J gene: TRBJ2-1; D gene: TRBD1; clone size: NA; CDR3 protein: CASSLVGTGNEQFF; CDR3 DNA: TGTGCCAGCAGTTTAGTTGGGACAGGCAATGAGCAGTTCTTC
V gene: TRBV7-8; J gene: TRBJ2-1; D gene: NA; clone size: NA; CDR3 protein: CASSSKRNEQFF; CDR3 DNA: TGTGCCAGCAGCTCCAAGCGGAATGAGCAGTTCTTC
V gene: TRBV5-6; J gene: TRBJ2-4; D gene: NA; clone size: NA; CDR3 protein: CASGFQGMGNIQYF; CDR3 DNA: TGTGCCAGCGGATTTCAGGGGATGGGAAACATTCAGTACTTC